This paragraph reports one TCR beta chain. What it recognizes is unknown. The data belong to a study of OX40 agonist ivuxolimab in advanced cancers. Looking at the study overall: Ivuxolimab, an antibody that agonizes OX40 (CD134), was administered to the patients.

Using immunoSEQ multiplex PCR, the repertoire was profiled, and TCRdb retains in-frame clones only, with some absent. The table records more than 85,000 clones, around 91% of them present only once. This CDR3 contains 15 residues. Germline CDR1 and CDR2: MNHEY and SVGAGI. V shed 8 bases and J shed 4 bases, with 17 bases lying between them. Study observations and caveats: Averaged across samples, CD8+ T cells carried more expanded clones than CD4+ did.

This clonotype was obtained from an adult with an advanced solid tumor such as melanoma, head and neck, liver or kidney cancer. Sequencing used CD4+ or CD8+ T cells sorted from blood, obtained in a trial of the OX40 agonist ivuxolimab. J is TRBJ2-2 and V is TRBV6-5; D is unclear. CDR3 amino acids: CASRSRLLSTGELFF. CDR3 in DNA: TGTGCCAGCCGAAGTCGGCTGTTAAGCACCGGGGAGCTGTTTTTT.